The clone carrying this T cell receptor beta chain appeared once. The data belong to a study of control samples from healthy donors and cancer patients. The table came from immunoSEQ multiplex PCR; TCRdb's copy has only in-frame clones and leaves some out. The profile shows over 80,000 clones, around 85% of them singletons. Sequencing used blood. This TCR was sampled from a man aged 25 to 40 in good health.

DNA of the CDR3: TGTGCCAGCAGTTCGGACAGGGTTCAGCCCCAGCATTTT. Residues: CASSSDRVQPQHF. This rearrangement joins TRBV7-2 to TRBJ1-5, with 8 positions matching TRBD1. The CDR3 contains 13 residues. V shed 6 bases, J shed 6 bases, and the junction held 4 bases outside the gene matches. Looked up from germline, CDR1 is SGHTA and CDR2 is FQGNSA. Together with reference TRBV7-2 and TRBJ1-5, the CDR3 gives the full variable domain: GAGVSQSPSNKVTEKGKDVELRCDPISGHTALYWYRQSLGQGLEFLIYFQGNSAPDKSGLPSDRFSAERTGGSVSTLTIQRTQQEDSAVYLCASSSDRVQPQHFGDGTRLSIL.